A selection of T cell receptor beta chains follows, all from one sample in a study of tumor-infiltrating lymphocytes in primary liver carcinoma. In TCRdb, the multiplex PCR reads were re-called with MiXCR into one record per CDR3 protein. The sample has about 310,000 distinct CDR3 sequences; roughly three fifths are singletons. Material: peripheral blood. The receptor set was obtained from a woman aged 30 to 39 with primary liver carcinoma and hepatitis B virus infection. Each CDR3 is given with its conserved first and last residue. Fields, in order: D gene, J gene, V gene, CDR3 length, clone size, CDR3 protein, CDR3 DNA. A D gene is named only where the DNA matches it firmly. Where a row states a size, it is once, few, many or the class of an expanded clone; other rows omit it.

TRBD2 TRBJ2-7 TRBV4-1 17 - CASNRFSGRAFSYEQYF TGCGCCAGCAACCGATTTAGCGGGAGGGCCTTCTCCTACGAGCAGTACTTC
- TRBJ2-4 TRBV14 16 - CASSPGFGQLRNIQYF TGTGCCAGCAGCCCAGGGTTCGGGCAACTTAGGAACATTCAGTACTTC
TRBD1 TRBJ1-1 TRBV7-9 15 - CASSLVGQGTTEAFF TGTGCCAGCAGCTTAGTCGGACAGGGTACGACTGAAGCTTTCTTT
- TRBJ2-5 TRBV11-2 15 once CASGLEAGSQETQYF TGTGCCAGCGGCTTAGAGGCAGGTAGTCAAGAGACCCAGTACTTC
- TRBJ1-2 TRBV6-5 13 - CASSYRQGNGYTF TGTGCCAGCAGTTACAGGCAGGGTAACGGCTACACCTTC
TRBD2 TRBJ2-5 TRBV11-2 16 few CASSPRTSGSRETQYF TGTGCCAGCAGCCCTAGGACTAGCGGGAGCCGGGAGACCCAGTACTTC
- TRBJ2-1 TRBV24-1 13 - CATSGGLLHEQFF TGTGCCACTAGTGGGGGACTCCTACATGAGCAGTTCTTC
TRBD1 TRBJ2-2 TRBV29-1 14 few CSVGTGWGTGELFF TGCAGCGTTGGGACAGGTTGGGGGACCGGGGAGCTGTTTTTT
- TRBJ2-7 TRBV11-2 15 - CASSLESRGNYEQYF TGTGCCAGCAGCTTAGAATCCCGCGGGAACTACGAGCAGTACTTC
- TRBJ2-5 TRBV12-3/TRBV12-4 13 many CASSAWNQETQYF TGTGCCAGCAGTGCCTGGAACCAAGAGACCCAGTACTTC
TRBD2 TRBJ2-3 TRBV5-1 14 once CASSPRTSSDTQYF TGCGCCAGCAGCCCCAGGACTAGCTCGGATACGCAGTATTTT
TRBD2 TRBJ2-2 TRBV5-1 16 - CVSSGSGARNTGELFF TGCGTCAGCAGCGGCAGCGGGGCCCGCAACACCGGGGAGCTGTTTTTT
TRBD1 TRBJ2-3 TRBV12-3/TRBV12-4 15 - CASRATGYSNQPQYF TGTGCCAGCAGAGCGACAGGGTATAGCAATCAGCCCCAGTATTTT
- TRBJ2-3 TRBV4-3 17 many CASSQEGRRGFTDTQYF TGCGCCAGCAGCCAAGAGGGGCGGAGAGGGTTCACAGATACGCAGTATTTT
- TRBJ2-1 TRBV28 13 many CASQYGIYNEQFF TGTGCCAGCCAATACGGGATCTACAATGAGCAGTTCTTC
- TRBJ2-1 TRBV12-3/TRBV12-4 17 many CASSSSPQSGNWNEQFF TGTGCCAGCAGTTCATCGCCCCAAAGCGGAAATTGGAATGAGCAGTTCTTC
- TRBJ2-4 TRBV20-1 17 few CSARDRVPGLAKNIQYF TGCAGTGCTAGAGACAGGGTCCCCGGCTTAGCCAAAAACATTCAGTACTTC
- TRBJ2-5 TRBV12-3/TRBV12-4 14 - CTSSLRGNGETQYF TGTACCAGCAGCCTGAGGGGGAACGGTGAGACCCAGTACTTC
- TRBJ1-6 TRBV6-5 17 - CASNKLGGDGVNSPLHF TGTGCCAGCAATAAATTAGGGGGGGATGGGGTCAATTCACCCCTCCACTTT
TRBD2 TRBJ2-3 TRBV5-1 16 - CASSTGTSGYTDTQYF TGCGCCAGCAGCACAGGGACTAGCGGCTACACAGATACGCAGTATTTT
- TRBJ2-7 TRBV20-1 13 - CSAQGPVPYEQYF TGCAGTGCCCAGGGCCCAGTCCCCTACGAGCAGTACTTC
TRBD2 TRBJ2-3 TRBV30 15 - CAWSTSGKYTDTQYF TGTGCCTGGAGTACTAGCGGGAAATACACAGATACGCAGTATTTT
- TRBJ2-2 TRBV11-2 14 many CASSFYRGTGELFF TGTGCCAGCAGCTTTTACCGGGGTACCGGGGAGCTGTTTTTT
TRBD2 TRBJ2-2 TRBV4-3 18 many CASSQTGLAGGDSGELFF TGCGCCAGCAGCCAAACTGGCCTAGCGGGAGGTGACTCCGGGGAGCTGTTTTTT
- TRBJ2-3 TRBV6-1 10 - CARSEGTQYF TGTGCCAGGAGTGAGGGGACGCAGTATTTT
- TRBJ2-7 TRBV6-5 15 - CASSHTSVSSYEQYF TGTGCCAGCAGTCACACTAGTGTGAGTTCCTACGAGCAGTACTTC
- TRBJ2-5 TRBV5-4 13 - CASSFEQGETQYF TGTGCCAGCAGCTTCGAACAAGGAGAGACCCAGTACTTC
TRBD1 TRBJ2-7 TRBV29-1 14 many CSVEGTGGDLEQYF TGCAGCGTTGAAGGGACAGGGGGTGACCTGGAGCAGTACTTC
- TRBJ2-7 TRBV11-2 15 medium-sized CASSLRGTAVYEQYF TGTGCCAGCAGCTTACGGGGGACAGCGGTCTACGAGCAGTACTTC
- TRBJ2-3 TRBV28 17 - CASSFSPGRSRADTQYF TGTGCCAGCAGTTTCTCCCCGGGGCGCTCCCGGGCAGATACGCAGTATTTT
TRBD2 TRBJ2-1 TRBV12-3/TRBV12-4 17 few CASSFERAGGPGNEQFF TGTGCCAGCAGTTTCGAAAGAGCGGGAGGGCCGGGGAATGAGCAGTTCTTC
TRBD2 TRBJ2-2 TRBV11-2 18 - CAGSQTSWLAGHTGELFF TGTGCCGGCAGCCAGACCTCGTGGCTAGCGGGACACACCGGGGAGCTGTTTTTT
TRBD1 TRBJ2-3 TRBV5-5 14 - CLSRQGGGTDTQYF TGTCTCAGTCGACAGGGTGGAGGCACAGATACGCAGTATTTT
TRBD2 TRBJ2-2 TRBV5-1 15 - CASSGLAINTGELFF TGCGCCAGCAGCGGACTAGCGATAAACACCGGGGAGCTGTTTTTT
TRBD1 TRBJ2-7 TRBV7-9 15 - CASRQSPGQSYEQCF TGTGCCAGCAGACAATCTCCGGGACAGTCCTACGAGCAGTGCTTC
- TRBJ2-5 TRBV6-2/TRBV6-3 13 many CASRAGIVETQYF TGTGCCAGCCGAGCAGGGATCGTAGAGACCCAGTACTTC
- TRBJ2-2 TRBV11-3 13 - CASNLRGAGELFF TGTGCCAGCAACTTACGTGGGGCCGGGGAACTGTTTTTT
- TRBJ2-1 TRBV2 12 - CASEQGGDEQFF TGTGCCAGCGAACAGGGAGGCGATGAGCAGTTCTTC
TRBD1 TRBJ2-7 TRBV6-5 15 - CASSTQGQGAGEQYF TGTGCCAGCAGTACCCAAGGACAGGGGGCCGGCGAGCAGTACTTC
TRBD2 TRBJ2-3 TRBV5-5 17 once CASSLDSLAVWRDTQYF TGTGCCAGCAGCTTGGATTCGCTAGCGGTATGGCGAGATACGCAGTATTTT
- TRBJ2-1 TRBV28 16 - CASSHRYPPITNEQFF TGTGCCAGTAGTCACCGATATCCGCCTATCACGAATGAGCAGTTCTTC
- TRBJ2-2 TRBV4-2 16 - CASSQKMGFNTGELFF TGTGCCAGCAGCCAAAAAATGGGCTTCAACACCGGGGAGCTGTTTTTT
- TRBJ1-2 TRBV6-6 16 once CASNYGLKNYNYVYTF TGTGCCAGCAACTACGGTCTCAAAAACTACAACTATGTCTACACCTTC
TRBD2 TRBJ2-1 TRBV6-5 15 - CASNHGLAGYNEQFF TGTGCCAGCAATCATGGACTAGCGGGTTACAATGAGCAGTTCTTC
- TRBJ1-2 TRBV12-3/TRBV12-4 13 - CASSPPGNYGYTF TGTGCCAGCAGTCCCCCAGGGAACTATGGCTACACCTTC
- TRBJ1-1 TRBV12-3/TRBV12-4 13 - CASSLGENTEAFF TGTGCCAGCAGTTTGGGGGAGAACACTGAAGCTTTCTTT
- TRBJ2-2 TRBV5-4 16 - CASCRFAGSVTGELFF TGTGCCAGCTGCCGTTTTGCGGGGAGTGTCACCGGGGAGCTGTTTTTT